Listed below are T cell receptor beta chains from one sample, sequenced in a study of T-cell memory formation after mild COVID-19. TCRdb reprocessed the 5' RACE reads via MiXCR and lists one record per CDR3 protein. The sample has fewer than 300,000 distinct CDR3 sequences, around 17% seen once. Sequenced input: PBMCs or a T cell subset sorted from them (not recorded which). The source of these receptors is a young man who had mild COVID-19 (a few samples of this study predate the infection). Cell type and time point are not known. The CDR3 runs from the conserved cysteine through the conserved F or W. A D gene is named only where the DNA matches it firmly. The listing skips clone size in some rows; elsewhere it reads once, few, many or a size class.

j_call clone_size v_call d_call cdr3_nt cdr3_aa
TRBJ2-5 - TRBV27 - TGTGCCAGCAGACCAGAAGGGTATTCGGGTTTAGAGACCCAGTACTTC CASRPEGYSGLETQYF
TRBJ2-1 few TRBV7-8 TRBD2 TGTGCCAGCAGCGCGGGACTAGCGGGGGTATACAATGAGCAGTTCTTC CASSAGLAGVYNEQFF
TRBJ1-4 - TRBV4-3 - TGCGCCAGCAGCCATAGTACACTTGCAACTAATGAAAAACTGTTTTTT CASSHSTLATNEKLFF
TRBJ1-5 - TRBV4-1 - TGCGCCAGCAGCCAAGATCAGTTTCAGCCCCAGCATTTT CASSQDQFQPQHF
TRBJ1-1 many TRBV20-1 - TGCAGTGCTAGCCAGGGTAGTGCGACTGAAGCTTTCTTT CSASQGSATEAFF
TRBJ2-5 few TRBV7-3 - TGTGCCAGCAGCCTGACAGCTAAAGAGACCCAGTACTTC CASSLTAKETQYF
TRBJ1-5 - TRBV7-2 - TGTGCCAGCAGCTACGACGGCAATCAGCCCCAGCATTTT CASSYDGNQPQHF
TRBJ2-5 few TRBV7-9 - TGTGCCAGCAGCCTCTCAGCGACGGGGGAAGTCGGAGAGACCCAGTACTTC CASSLSATGEVGETQYF
TRBJ1-1 many TRBV12-5 - TGTGCTAGTGCCGCCGGGGTCTTCCCTGAAGCTTTCTTT CASAAGVFPEAFF
TRBJ2-5 few TRBV20-1 - TGCAGTGCACCCCCGGCAGGGGTTGGGGAGACCCAGTACTTC CSAPPAGVGETQYF
TRBJ2-1 - TRBV11-2 TRBD1 TGTGCCAGCAGCTTACGACAGGGGAGGACTTCCTACAATGAGCAGTTCTTC CASSLRQGRTSYNEQFF
TRBJ2-6 few TRBV7-9 - TGTGCCAGCAGGTCGGAGCTCTCTGGGGCCAACGTCCTGACTTTC CASRSELSGANVLTF